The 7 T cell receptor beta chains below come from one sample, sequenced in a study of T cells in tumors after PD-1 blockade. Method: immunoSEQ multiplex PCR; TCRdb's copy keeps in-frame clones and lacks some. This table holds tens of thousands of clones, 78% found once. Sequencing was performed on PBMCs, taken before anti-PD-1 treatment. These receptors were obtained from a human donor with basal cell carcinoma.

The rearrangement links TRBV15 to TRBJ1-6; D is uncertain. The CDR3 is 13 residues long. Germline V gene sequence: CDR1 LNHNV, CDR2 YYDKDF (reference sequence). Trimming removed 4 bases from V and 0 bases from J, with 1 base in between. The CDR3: CATSNSYNSPLHF. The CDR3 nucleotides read TGTGCCACCAGCAACTCCTATAATTCACCCCTCCACTTT.

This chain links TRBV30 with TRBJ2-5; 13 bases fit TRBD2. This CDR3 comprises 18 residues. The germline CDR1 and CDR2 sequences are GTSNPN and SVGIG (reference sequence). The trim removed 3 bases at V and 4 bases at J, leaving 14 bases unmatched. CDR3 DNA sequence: TGTGCCTGGAGCCTAAGTGGACTAGCGGGAGTGAGGGGAGAGACCCAGTACTTC. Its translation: CAWSLSGLAGVRGETQYF.

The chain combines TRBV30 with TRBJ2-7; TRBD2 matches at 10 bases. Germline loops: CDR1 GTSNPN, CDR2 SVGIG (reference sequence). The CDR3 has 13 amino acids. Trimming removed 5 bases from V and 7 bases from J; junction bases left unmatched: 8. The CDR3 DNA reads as TGTGCCTGGGGTCGAGCGGGAGGGCGGGAGCAGTACTTC. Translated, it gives CAWGRAGGREQYF.

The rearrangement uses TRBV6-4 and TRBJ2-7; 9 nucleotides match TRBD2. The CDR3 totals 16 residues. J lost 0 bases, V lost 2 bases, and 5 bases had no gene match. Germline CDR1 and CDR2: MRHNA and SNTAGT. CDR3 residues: CASSDPTSGFSYEQYF. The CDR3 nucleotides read TGTGCCAGCAGTGACCCTACTAGCGGGTTCTCCTACGAGCAGTACTTC.

Here the CDR3 DNA reads TGTGCCAGCAGCTTGGCTCCGGCTGCCTATAATTCACCCCTCCACTTT. Translated, it gives CASSLAPAAYNSPLHF. The chain is built from TRBV5-4 and TRBJ1-6; D is uncertain. The CDR3 has 16 residues. Germline V gene sequence: CDR1 SGHNT, CDR2 YYREEE (reference sequence). V gave up 0 bases and J gave up 2 bases, with 9 bases separating them.

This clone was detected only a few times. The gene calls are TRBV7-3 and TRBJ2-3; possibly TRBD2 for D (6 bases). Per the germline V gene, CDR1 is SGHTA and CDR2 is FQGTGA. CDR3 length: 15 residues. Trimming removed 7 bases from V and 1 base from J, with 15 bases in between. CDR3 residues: CASMRSGLRTDTQYF. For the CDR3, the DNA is TGTGCCAGCATGAGATCGGGACTCCGCACAGATACGCAGTATTTT.

The CDR3 DNA sequence: TGTGCCAGCAGTAGGAATGCGAACACCGGGGAGCTGTTTTTT. Residues: CASSRNANTGELFF. The chain combines TRBV6-5 with TRBJ2-2; D gene unclear. The CDR3 runs 14 residues. V was trimmed by 5 bases and J by 0 bases, leaving 7 bases between them. Germline V gene data show CDR1 as MNHEY and CDR2 as SVGAGI.